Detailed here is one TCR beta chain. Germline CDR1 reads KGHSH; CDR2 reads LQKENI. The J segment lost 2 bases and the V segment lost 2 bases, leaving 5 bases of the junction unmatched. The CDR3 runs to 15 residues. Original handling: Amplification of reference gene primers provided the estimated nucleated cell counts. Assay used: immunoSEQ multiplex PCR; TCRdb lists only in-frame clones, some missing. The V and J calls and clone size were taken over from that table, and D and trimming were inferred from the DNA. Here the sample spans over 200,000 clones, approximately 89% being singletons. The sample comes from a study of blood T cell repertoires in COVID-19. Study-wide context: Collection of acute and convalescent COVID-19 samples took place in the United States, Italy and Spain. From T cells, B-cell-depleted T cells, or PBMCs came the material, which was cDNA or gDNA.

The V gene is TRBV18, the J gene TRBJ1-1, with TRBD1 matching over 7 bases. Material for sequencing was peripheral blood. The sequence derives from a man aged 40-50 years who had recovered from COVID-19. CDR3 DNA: TGTGCCAGCTCACCAACAGGACAGGCCAACACTGAAGCTTTCTTT. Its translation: CASSPTGQANTEAFF.